This TCR beta chain comes out of a study of shared clonotypes between healthy human individuals. As for this clone: Its antigen is as yet unknown.

Data came from immunoSEQ multiplex PCR; TCRdb stores just in-frame clones and leaves some out. In the table there are roughly 1,800,000 clones, about 95% of which are singletons. Germline-derived CDR1 and CDR2 are MGHDK and SYGVNS. This CDR3 region has 15 residues. V lost 5 bases to trimming and J lost 4 bases, with 17 bases between them. The study, taken as a whole, reports: Although depth was large, rarefaction showed that sequencing of the sorted subsets was incomplete.

Selected positively for CCR7 and CD45RO-negative, naive CD8 cells excluded terminally differentiated effector memory CD45RA+ cells. The sequence was collected from a young man in good health. The V gene is TRBV25-1, the J gene TRBJ1-1; D remains ambiguous. The specimen sequenced was naive CD8+ T cells sorted from blood. The CDR3 DNA sequence: TGTGCCAGCAGTCCTCGGCGAGGGTTTGTCACTGAAGCTTTCTTT. Protein: CASSPRRGFVTEAFF.